Presented here are 15 T cell receptor beta chains from one specimen sequenced in a study of a mutant IDH1 vaccine in newly diagnosed glioma. Sequenced by immunoSEQ multiplex PCR; TCRdb stores in-frame clones only, minus some. The top ten clones hold around 11% of a sample with about 31,000 clones, roughly 80% of them seen once. These TCRs are of unknown antigen specificity. The time point was: week 35, safety follow-up. Vaccination comprised doses that each held 300 ug of mutant IDH1 20-mer peptide, plus topical imiquimod. The specimen was PBMCs, collected from a glioma patient whose treatment included an IDH1 peptide vaccine. The receptor set was obtained from a woman aged 40 to 50 with glioma.

The V gene is TRBV7-6, the J gene TRBJ2-7; either TRBD1 or TRBD2 may fit D (7 bases each). V lost 5 bases and J 2 bases, leaving 19 bases between the germline ends. Germline CDR1 and CDR2: SGHVS and FNYEAQ. The CDR3 spans 16 residues. This CDR3 is CASSPRGGEKAYEQYF. The CDR3 DNA reads TGTGCCAGCAGCCCCAGGGGGGGGGAGAAGGCCTACGAGCAGTACTTC.

This clone was observed a handful of times. The CDR3 region is CATSLGQDNSPLHF. The CDR3 DNA is TGTGCCACCAGCCTGGGACAGGATAATTCACCCCTCCACTTT. V gene TRBV15 combines with J gene TRBJ1-6; 8 bases line up with TRBD1. The trim removed 5 bases at V and 5 bases at J, leaving 2 bases unmatched. This CDR3 region has 14 residues. Germline values: CDR1 LNHNV, CDR2 YYDKDF (reference sequence).

The J gene is TRBJ2-6, the V gene TRBV18, with D maybe TRBD2 (6 bases). The CDR3 has 19 residues. The germline V and J ends were trimmed by 3 bases and 0 bases, with 18 bases remaining between them. The germline gives CDR1 KGHSH, CDR2 LQKENI. The CDR3 sequence: CASSPSPVGEASGANVLTF. The CDR3 coding sequence is TGTGCCAGCTCACCGAGTCCAGTCGGGGAGGCCTCTGGGGCCAACGTCCTGACTTTC.

The chain carries TRBV2 and TRBJ2-7; TRBD1 aligns across 9 bases. CDR1 and CDR2 (germline): SNHLY, FYNNEI. V was pared by 3 bases and J by 7 bases, with 7 bases of the junction left unmatched. The CDR3 has 14 residues. For the CDR3, the DNA is TGTGCCAGCAGTGATGGGACAGGGATTTCTGAGCAGTACTTC. Encoded protein: CASSDGTGISEQYF.

CDR3 protein: CASSPAGGTDTQYF. Here the CDR3 DNA reads TGTGCCAGCTCACCAGCGGGGGGGACAGATACGCAGTATTTT. This chain uses TRBV18 with TRBJ2-3; 9 bases are shared with TRBD2. J lost 3 bases, V lost 2 bases, and 0 bases had no gene match. This CDR3 comprises 14 residues. Germline CDR1 and CDR2: KGHSH and LQKENI.

V is TRBV9 and J is TRBJ2-3; TRBD2 matches at 16 bases. The V segment lost 4 bases and the J segment 0 bases; nucleotides outside the gene matches: 8. Per germline, CDR1 SGDLS and CDR2 YYNGEE. This CDR3 is built from 19 residues. CDR3 sequence: CASSPSGLAGGRSTDTQYF. The CDR3 DNA follows: TGTGCCAGCAGCCCTTCGGGACTAGCGGGGGGGCGAAGCACAGATACGCAGTATTTT.

The chain recombines TRBV5-1 with TRBJ1-2; D ambiguous. Trimming pared 9 bases from V and 2 bases from J, leaving 11 bases between. The germline CDR1 and CDR2 sequences are SGHRS and YFSETQ. This CDR3 region has 12 residues. CDR3 DNA: TGCGCCACCGCCGAGCAGAACTATGGCTACACCTTC. It specifies CATAEQNYGYTF.

The chain recombines TRBV18 with TRBJ2-7; maybe TRBD2 (6 bases). Looked up from germline, CDR1 is KGHSH and CDR2 is LQKENI. V gave up 8 bases and J gave up 1 base, with 12 bases separating them. The CDR3 is made up of 13 amino acids. As DNA, the CDR3 is TGTGCCAGCAGACCCCGGGGGTCCTACGAGCAGTACTTC. It is translated as CASRPRGSYEQYF.

The V and J genes are TRBV21-1 and TRBJ1-1; the table assigns TRBD1, which was not confirmed against the DNA. TRBV21-1 is a known pseudogene. This CDR3 has 12 amino acids. Here the CDR3 reads CASSKVGTEAFF. In DNA, the CDR3 is TGTGCCAGCAGCAAAGTGGGCACGGAAGCTTTCTTT.

The chain joins TRBV27 to TRBJ1-1; no firm D call. CDR3 length: 13 residues. Germline CDR1 and CDR2: MNHEY and SMNVEV (reference sequence). V was cut by 3 bases and J by 5 bases, with 10 bases left in between. CDR3: CASSFNSETEAFF. The DNA of the CDR3 is TGTGCCAGCAGTTTTAACTCGGAAACTGAAGCTTTCTTT.

The table lists this clone with a count of one. DNA of the CDR3: TGTGCCAGCAGCCCCGAGACAGGGGGGGCTGAAAAACTGTTTTTT. Translation: CASSPETGGAEKLFF. The genes are TRBV9 and TRBJ1-4, with 9 bases fitting TRBD1. Germline trimming cut 4 bases from V and 7 bases from J; bases unmatched to any gene: 8. Germline CDR1 reads SGDLS; CDR2 reads YYNGEE. The CDR3 totals 15 residues.

This clone was seen a few times. This chain uses TRBV2 with TRBJ1-1; a weak D match, TRBD1 (5 bases). Per the germline V gene, CDR1 is SNHLY and CDR2 is FYNNEI. The length of the CDR3 is 14 residues. V shed 8 bases and J shed 6 bases, with 19 bases lying between them. The DNA for the CDR3 is TGTGCCAGCGGGGCGATGTGGGGTAACGCTGAAGCTTTCTTT. Protein product: CASGAMWGNAEAFF.

The CDR3 DNA reads as TGTGCCATCACCTCTACCGGTGCGAGGGATGGCTACACCTTC. Translated: CAITSTGARDGYTF. This chain links TRBV10-3 with TRBJ1-2, with D uncertain. CDR1 and CDR2 from the germline V gene are ENHRY and SYGVKD. This CDR3 is built from 14 residues. V lost 7 bases to trimming and J lost 6 bases, with 18 bases between them.

The V call is TRBV19, the J call TRBJ1-2, with D perhaps TRBD1 (6 bases). V was cut by 7 bases and J by 5 bases, with 17 bases left in between. The CDR3 is 14 residues long. Germline CDR1 and CDR2: LNHDA and SQIVND (reference sequence). CDR3 amino acids: CASKPGTRVYGYTF. The CDR3 DNA follows: TGTGCCAGTAAACCCGGGACAAGAGTTTATGGCTACACCTTC. The full variable domain, completed using reference TRBV19 and TRBJ1-2, is DGGITQSPKYLFRKEGQNVTLSCEQNLNHDAMYWYRQDPGQGLRLIYYSQIVNDFQKGDIAEGYSVSREKKESFPLTVTSAQKNPTAFYLCASKPGTRVYGYTFGSGTRLTVV.

The gene calls are TRBV6-5 and TRBJ1-3; maybe TRBD1 (5 bases). V lost 9 bases to trimming and J lost 0 bases, with 15 bases between them. The CDR3 sequence is 15 residues long. Germline loops: CDR1 MNHEY, CDR2 SVGAGI. In DNA, the CDR3 is TGTGCCAGTGGGGGGGACGGGGGCTCTGGAAACACCATATATTTT. Amino acids: CASGGDGGSGNTIYF.